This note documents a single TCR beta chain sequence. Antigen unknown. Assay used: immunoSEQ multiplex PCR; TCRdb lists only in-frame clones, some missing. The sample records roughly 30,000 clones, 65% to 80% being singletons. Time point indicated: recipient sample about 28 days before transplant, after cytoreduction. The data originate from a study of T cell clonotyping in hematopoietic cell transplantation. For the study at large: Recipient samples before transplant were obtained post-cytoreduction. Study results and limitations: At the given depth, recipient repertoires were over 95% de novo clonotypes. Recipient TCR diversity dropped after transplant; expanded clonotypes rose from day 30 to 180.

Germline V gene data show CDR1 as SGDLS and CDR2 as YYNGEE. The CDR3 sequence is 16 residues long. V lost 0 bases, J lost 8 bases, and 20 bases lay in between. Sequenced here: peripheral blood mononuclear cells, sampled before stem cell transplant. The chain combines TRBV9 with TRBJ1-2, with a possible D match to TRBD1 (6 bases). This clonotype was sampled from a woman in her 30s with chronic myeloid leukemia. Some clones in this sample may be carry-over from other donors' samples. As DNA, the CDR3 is TGTGCCAGCAGCGTAGATTGGCGGGTGGCAGGGGAAGGCTACACCTTC. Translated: CASSVDWRVAGEGYTF. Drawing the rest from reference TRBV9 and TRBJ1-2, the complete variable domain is DSGVTQTPKHLITATGQRVTLRCSPRSGDLSVYWYQQSLDQGLQFLIQYYNGEERAKGNILERFSAQQFPDLHSELNLSSLELGDSALYFCASSVDWRVAGEGYTFGSGTRLTVV.